Each of the 19 T cell receptor beta chains below was sequenced from the same sample in a study of T cell responses to AZD1222 COVID-19 vaccine. Repertoires were generated with immunoSEQ multiplex PCR, while TCRdb's copy carries only in-frame clones and drops some. Of about 170,000 clones listed, 85% to 95% are singletons. The input for sequencing was peripheral blood, taken on day 0 of AZD1222 vaccination. The receptor set was obtained from an adult in good health.

The chain joins TRBV7-8 to TRBJ2-5; D is ambiguous. The germline V gene has CDR1 SGHVS and CDR2 FQNEAQ. V was pared by 4 bases and J by 5 bases, with 14 bases between. This CDR3 comprises 14 residues. The CDR3 reads CASSSTFMEETQYF. For the CDR3, the DNA is TGTGCCAGCAGCTCGACCTTCATGGAGGAGACCCAGTACTTC.

V gene TRBV5-1 combines with J gene TRBJ2-7; 7 positions match TRBD1. This CDR3 is 14 amino acids long. The trim removed 4 bases at V and 0 bases at J, leaving 4 bases unmatched. Germline values: CDR1 SGHRS, CDR2 YFSETQ. DNA for the CDR3: TGCGCCAGCAGCAAGACAGGGTCCTCCTACGAGCAGTACTTC. Encoded protein: CASSKTGSSYEQYF.

In this sample, this clone turned up a few times. CDR3 in amino acids: CASRVRGGNSYNSPLHF. DNA for the CDR3: TGTGCCAGTAGGGTTAGAGGGGGAAACTCCTATAATTCACCCCTCCACTTT. This chain connects TRBV19 to TRBJ1-6; D is possibly TRBD1 (6 bases). The V end lost 6 bases, the J end lost 0 bases, and 15 bases lay between the germline ends. CDR3 length equals 17 residues. Germline CDR1 and CDR2: LNHDA and SQIVND (reference sequence). Filled out from reference TRBV19 and TRBJ1-6, the complete variable domain reads DGGITQSPKYLFRKEGQNVTLSCEQNLNHDAMYWYRQDPGQGLRLIYYSQIVNDFQKGDIAEGYSVSREKKESFPLTVTSAQKNPTAFYLCASRVRGGNSYNSPLHFGNGTRLTVT.

The chain couples TRBV5-4 to TRBJ1-1, with D unresolved. CDR1 is SGHNT, CDR2 YYREEE, per germline (reference sequence). Trimming left V 3 bases short and J 4 bases short, with 16 bases between. This CDR3 has 15 amino acids. In DNA, the CDR3 is TGTGCCAGCAGCTCCGGGGTACTACAGAGCACTGAAGCTTTCTTT. Translating it yields CASSSGVLQSTEAFF.

This sequence joins TRBV6-5 and TRBJ1-2; D is possibly TRBD1 (6 bases). The germline V and J ends were trimmed by 2 bases and 4 bases, with 11 bases remaining between them. This CDR3 contains 14 residues. In germline, CDR1 is MNHEY, CDR2 SVGAGI. CDR3 region: CASSYARGGYGYTF. CDR3 bases: TGTGCCAGCAGTTACGCGAGGGGGGGCTATGGCTACACCTTC.

The rearrangement uses TRBV5-5 and TRBJ1-5, with D uncertain. The V gene's germline CDR1 is SGHKS and CDR2 YYEKEE (reference sequence). The CDR3 extends over 16 amino acids. Trimming removed 4 bases from V and 3 bases from J, with 17 bases in between. The CDR3 DNA sequence: TGTGCCAGCAGCCGTGTCCCGGCGGGCCTCAATCAGCCCCAGCATTTT. It is translated as CASSRVPAGLNQPQHF.

This clone was found a few times. For the CDR3, the DNA is TGTGCCAGCAGCTCACCCGGGACGGCGAACACCGGGGAGCTGTTTTTT. Its translation is CASSSPGTANTGELFF. The chain is built from TRBV7-9 and TRBJ2-2, with D tentatively TRBD1 or TRBD2 (5 bases each). Germline CDR1 and CDR2: SEHNR and FQNEAQ (reference sequence). V was clipped by 4 bases and J by 0 bases, with 12 bases between them. This CDR3 is built from 16 residues.

The chain uses TRBV7-6 and TRBJ2-2; possible D gene TRBD2, 6 bases. The V gene's germline CDR1 is SGHVS and CDR2 FNYEAQ. The CDR3 spans 17 residues. V lost 7 bases and J lost 2, with 20 bases in between. In DNA, the CDR3 is TGTGCCAGCACCCGGAACGCGGGACCTTTAAACACCGGGGAGCTGTTTTTT. Amino acids: CASTRNAGPLNTGELFF.

The rearrangement joins TRBV12-3 or TRBV12-4 to TRBJ1-2; D not resolved. CDR3 size: 13 residues. With 5 bases removed from V and 7 bases from J, the gap between germline ends came to 14 bases. The CDR3 coding sequence is TGTGCCAGCAGTCCCTTTTTGGCCGTTGGCTACACCTTC. Its translation: CASSPFLAVGYTF.

The chain links TRBV19 to TRBJ1-1; D perhaps matches TRBD1 (5 bases). Trimming pared 1 base from V and 8 bases from J, leaving 8 bases between. This CDR3 spans 12 amino acids. Germline V gene sequence: CDR1 LNHDA, CDR2 SQIVND (reference sequence). Here the CDR3 reads CASSIGQIEAFF. The CDR3 DNA sequence: TGTGCCAGTAGTATAGGACAGATCGAAGCTTTCTTT.

This clone was observed a single time. This chain uses TRBV6-5 with TRBJ1-2; unclear D gene. CDR3 size: 15 residues. Trimming shortened V by 2 bases and J by 3 bases, and 13 bases separated the two germline ends. Germline V CDR1 and CDR2: MNHEY, SVGAGI. DNA of the CDR3: TGTGCCAGCAGTTACGTTGTTAGCGGGTACTATGGCTACACCTTC. Its protein product is CASSYVVSGYYGYTF.

V and J are TRBV6-5 and TRBJ1-5, with 7 bases fitting TRBD1. The V and J ends lost 10 bases and 4 bases, in that order; junction bases with no gene match: 7. The CDR3 length is 13 residues. Germline-derived CDR1 and CDR2 are MNHEY and SVGAGI. CDR3 region: CAIATGANQPQHF. The CDR3 DNA follows: TGTGCCATCGCTACAGGGGCGAATCAGCCCCAGCATTTT.

This sequence joins TRBV6-5 and TRBJ1-1, with D perhaps TRBD1 (5 bases). CDR1 MNHEY and CDR2 SVGAGI come from the germline V gene. Deletions cut 6 bases from V and 2 bases from J, with 13 bases between. CDR3 length: 14 residues. CDR3 sequence reads: CASSLTDTNTEAFF. The CDR3 DNA sequence: TGTGCCAGCAGCTTGACAGACACTAACACTGAAGCTTTCTTT.

This clone was picked up one time. The chain has TRBV19 and TRBJ2-1; tentatively, D is TRBD1 or TRBD2 (6 bases each). The V end lost 5 bases, the J end lost 7 bases, and 12 bases lay between the germline ends. CDR3 size: 13 residues. CDR1 is LNHDA and CDR2 is SQIVND in the germline V gene (reference sequence). CDR3 sequence: CASSGPGANEQFF. In DNA form, the CDR3 reads TGTGCCAGTAGTGGGCCGGGGGCTAATGAGCAGTTCTTC. Complete variable domain (other parts from reference TRBV19 and TRBJ2-1): DGGITQSPKYLFRKEGQNVTLSCEQNLNHDAMYWYRQDPGQGLRLIYYSQIVNDFQKGDIAEGYSVSREKKESFPLTVTSAQKNPTAFYLCASSGPGANEQFFGPGTRLTVL.

The gene calls are TRBV9 and TRBJ1-1; D possibly corresponds to TRBD1 (6 bases). Between the trimmed V and J ends, which lost 3 bases and 1 base, there was a span of 13 bases. The CDR3 spans 15 residues. The V gene's germline CDR1 is SGDLS and CDR2 YYNGEE. For the CDR3, the DNA is TGTGCCAGCAGCGGACAGGTCGGAGAGAACACTGAAGCTTTCTTT. It yields the protein CASSGQVGENTEAFF.

The chain couples TRBV4-2 to TRBJ2-1; D is ambiguous. CDR3 length equals 13 residues. Germline V lookup: CDR1 LGHNA, CDR2 YNFKEQ. V was trimmed by 5 bases and J by 7 bases, leaving 12 bases between them. The CDR3 coding sequence is TGTGCCAGCAGCGATGACGACCGGAATGAGCAGTTCTTC. As protein: CASSDDDRNEQFF.

The gene calls are TRBV19 and TRBJ2-3, with TRBD2 as a possible D gene (6 bases). The CDR3 has 14 residues. Germline CDR1 and CDR2: LNHDA and SQIVND (reference sequence). Trimming pared 4 bases from V and 4 bases from J, leaving 12 bases between. This chain's CDR3 is CASSRGDYADTQYF. The CDR3 DNA sequence: TGTGCCAGTAGTAGGGGGGATTACGCAGATACGCAGTATTTT.

This clone was recorded a few times. The rearrangement uses TRBV2 and TRBJ1-5; no firm D call. This CDR3 comprises 15 residues. From germline, CDR1 is SNHLY and CDR2 FYNNEI. V was cut by 3 bases and J by 5 bases, with 14 bases left in between. The CDR3 loop is CASSDQQLGYQPQHF. The CDR3 DNA reads TGTGCCAGCAGTGATCAACAGCTCGGATATCAGCCCCAGCATTTT.

The count of this clone is one. V gene TRBV6-2 or TRBV6-3 combines with J gene TRBJ1-2, with a tentative D call TRBD1 (5 bases). This CDR3 has 15 amino acids. Between the trimmed V and J ends, which lost 4 bases and 1 base, there was a span of 13 bases. Germline CDR1 and CDR2: MNHEY and SVGEGT. The CDR3 loop is CASSSYSGGNYGYTF. CDR3 nucleotides: TGTGCCAGCAGTTCTTATTCGGGGGGTAACTATGGCTACACCTTC.